This T cell receptor beta chain was obtained from a study of cytomegalovirus exposure and HLA in healthy donors. Overall study findings and caveats: Cytomegalovirus association was assigned to about 150 TCR beta chains.

Each donor's status was that of a healthy bone marrow donor. A multiplex PCR was run with 60 Vbeta primers and 13 Jbeta primers. TCRdb's copy holds only in-frame clones and misses some; the assay was immunoSEQ multiplex PCR. The table includes approximately 59,000 clones, approximately 64% detected once. On this clone itself: What it binds is unknown.

Trimming cost V 2 bases and J 2 bases, with 9 bases left between them. The germline CDR1 and CDR2 sequences are KGHSH and LQKENI. The CDR3 length is 14 residues. Specimen: PBMCs. This rearrangement joins TRBV18 to TRBJ2-5; D unclear. This sequence originates from a man aged 40-49 years in good health and CMV-seropositive. CDR3 in DNA: TGTGCCAGCTCACCATCATCACAGCAAGAGACCCAGTACTTC. Its translation is CASSPSSQQETQYF.